Presented here are 14 T cell receptor beta chains from one specimen sequenced in a study of T-cell reconstitution after alpha-beta-depleted transplantation in children. It was with unique molecular identifiers that the TCRbeta library was prepared. TCRdb fed the PCR reads into MiXCR, producing one record per CDR3 protein. The profile covers about 900,000 distinct CDR3 sequences, with about 31% appearing a single time and about 28% taken by the ten largest. The source was PBMCs, mostly from graft donor cells, collected 360 days after TCRalphabeta/CD19-depleted stem cell transplant. The origin of the receptors is a boy younger than two who had a stem cell transplant for SCID, so the T cells may come from the graft donor.

The V and J genes are TRBV6-5 and TRBJ2-3; D not certain. The CDR3 has 17 amino acids. Per the germline V gene, CDR1 is MNHEY and CDR2 is SVGAGI. V lost 0 bases and J 3 bases, leaving 16 bases between the germline ends. The CDR3 DNA is TGTGCCAGCAGTTACTCGATCCCGTCCCGGAAGACAGATACGCAGTATTTT. This translates into CASSYSIPSRKTDTQYF.

J is TRBJ2-3 and V is TRBV29-1; D might be TRBD1 (6 bases). The CDR3 totals 15 residues. Germline values: CDR1 SQVTM, CDR2 ANQGSEA. Trimming removed 3 bases from V and 2 bases from J, with 15 bases in between. Here the CDR3 reads CSVDGQFSPTDTQYF. CDR3 nucleotides: TGCAGCGTTGACGGACAGTTTTCCCCCACAGATACGCAGTATTTT.

The chain links TRBV20-1 to TRBJ2-1, with D unresolved. The CDR3 length is 11 residues. V was pared by 1 base and J by 8 bases, with 6 bases between. CDR1 is DFQATT, CDR2 SNEGSKA, per germline (reference sequence). The CDR3 sequence: CSARVVDEQFF. The CDR3 bases are TGCAGTGCTAGAGTGGTCGATGAGCAGTTCTTC.

This sequence joins TRBV20-1 and TRBJ2-4, with unresolved D. Deletions cut 3 bases from V and 0 bases from J, with 6 bases between. The CDR3 has 13 amino acids. The germline V gene encodes CDR1 DFQATT and CDR2 SNEGSKA (reference sequence). CDR3 in amino acids: CSASKVAKNIQYF. DNA of the CDR3: TGCAGTGCTAGCAAGGTAGCCAAAAACATTCAGTACTTC.

This clonotype was recorded a few times. The chain joins TRBV27 to TRBJ1-5; D remains ambiguous. This CDR3 contains 15 residues. V lost 6 bases to trimming and J lost 7 bases, with 19 bases between them. Germline lookup yields CDR1 MNHEY and CDR2 SMNVEV (reference sequence). In DNA, the CDR3 is TGTGCCAGCAGAAAACTAGGCTCCACGGTCCAGCCCCAGCATTTT. It encodes CASRKLGSTVQPQHF.

This clonotype was found many times. The chain recombines TRBV5-1 with TRBJ1-1, with D possibly TRBD1 on 5 matching bases. Trimming shortened V by 5 bases and J by 0 bases, and 14 bases separated the two germline ends. CDR1 is SGHRS, CDR2 YFSETQ, per germline. The CDR3 runs 15 residues. CDR3 DNA sequence: TGCGCCAGCAGTCAGTTGACGGGGCTGAACACTGAAGCTTTCTTT. Translating gives CASSQLTGLNTEAFF. Drawing the rest from reference TRBV5-1 and TRBJ1-1, the complete variable domain is KAGVTQTPRYLIKTRGQQVTLSCSPISGHRSVSWYQQTPGQGLQFLFEYFSETQRNKGNFPGRFSGRQFSNSRSEMNVSTLELGDSALYLCASSQLTGLNTEAFFGQGTRLTVV.

This clonotype was seen more than once but under ten times. The genes are TRBV10-3 and TRBJ2-5; TRBD1 agrees at 8 bases. The CDR3 contains 15 residues. V trimming: 4 bases; J trimming: 5 bases; junction bases outside the gene matches: 9. The V gene's germline CDR1 is ENHRY and CDR2 SYGVKD. The CDR3 here is CAISGLQGDTETQYF. CDR3 coding DNA: TGTGCCATCAGTGGACTACAGGGGGATACGGAGACCCAGTACTTC.

This clonotype was seen at least ten times. The chain recombines TRBV12-3 or TRBV12-4 with TRBJ2-3; 8 nucleotides agree with TRBD2. The trim removed 5 bases at V and 5 bases at J, leaving 12 bases unmatched. This CDR3 contains 16 residues. DNA for the CDR3: TGTGCCAGCAGTCAATTAGCGGGGCGAGATAGAGATACGCAGTATTTT. Its protein product is CASSQLAGRDRDTQYF.

This clonotype came up a few times. This chain uses TRBV20-1 with TRBJ2-3; TRBD2 matches 9 bases. V was clipped by 6 bases and J by 1 base; unmatched bases: 5. Germline V lookup: CDR1 DFQATT, CDR2 SNEGSKA (reference sequence). The length of the CDR3 is 14 residues. Written as DNA, the CDR3 is TGCAGTGCACCACGACTAGCGGGCACAGATACGCAGTATTTT. This sequence encodes CSAPRLAGTDTQYF.

This clonotype was detected a few times. The chain joins TRBV20-1 to TRBJ2-5; a weak D match, TRBD1 (6 bases). The germline gives CDR1 DFQATT, CDR2 SNEGSKA (reference sequence). Between the trimmed V and J ends, which lost 4 bases and 4 bases, there was a span of 13 bases. CDR3 size: 13 residues. CDR3 nucleotides: TGCAGTGCTACCGGACAGCTGCGAGAGACCCAGTACTTC. This gives the protein CSATGQLRETQYF.

This clonotype was detected a few times. The chain combines TRBV12-3 or TRBV12-4 with TRBJ1-1; D remains ambiguous. CDR3 length equals 12 residues. The germline V and J ends were trimmed by 6 bases and 3 bases, with 8 bases remaining between them. This CDR3 reads CASSDTHTEAFF. As DNA, the CDR3 is TGTGCCAGCAGCGACACACACACTGAAGCTTTCTTT.

This CDR3 is CASSFGGLSYNEQFF. Here the CDR3 DNA reads TGTGCCAGCAGCTTTGGGGGGCTCTCCTACAATGAGCAGTTCTTC. This chain joins TRBV7-9 and TRBJ2-1; D may match TRBD1 or TRBD2 (6 bases each). The V end was cut by 3 bases, the J end by 0 bases, with 9 bases between. In germline, CDR1 is SEHNR, CDR2 FQNEAQ (reference sequence). CDR3 length equals 15 residues.

V and J are TRBV5-6 and TRBJ2-5; TRBD2 aligns across 11 bases. The germline V gene has CDR1 SGHDT and CDR2 YYEEEE. V lost 0 bases to trimming and J lost 2 bases; unmatched junction nucleotides: 6. This CDR3 contains 17 residues. This chain's CDR3 is CASSLEGLAGGQETQYF. The CDR3 DNA follows: TGTGCCAGCAGCTTGGAAGGGCTAGCGGGGGGACAAGAGACCCAGTACTTC.

The chain couples TRBV6-1 to TRBJ2-5, with D maybe TRBD2 (5 bases). From germline, CDR1 is MNHNS and CDR2 SASEGT. Between the trimmed V and J ends, which lost 5 bases and 3 bases, there was a span of 13 bases. CDR3 size: 14 residues. The DNA of the CDR3 is TGTGCCAGCAGTCCCGGGATTTTAAAAGAGACCCAGTACTTC. This codes for CASSPGILKETQYF.